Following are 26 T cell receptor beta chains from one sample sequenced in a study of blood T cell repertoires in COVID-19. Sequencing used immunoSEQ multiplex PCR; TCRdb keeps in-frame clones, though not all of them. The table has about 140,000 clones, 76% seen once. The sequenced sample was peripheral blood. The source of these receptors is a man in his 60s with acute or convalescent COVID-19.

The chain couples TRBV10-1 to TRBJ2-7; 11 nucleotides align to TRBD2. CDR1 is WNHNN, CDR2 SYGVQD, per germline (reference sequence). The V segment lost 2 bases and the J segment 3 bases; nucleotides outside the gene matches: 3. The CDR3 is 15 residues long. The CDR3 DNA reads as TGCGCCAGCAGTGAGGTAGCGGGAGGGCACTACGAGCAGTACTTC. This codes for CASSEVAGGHYEQYF.

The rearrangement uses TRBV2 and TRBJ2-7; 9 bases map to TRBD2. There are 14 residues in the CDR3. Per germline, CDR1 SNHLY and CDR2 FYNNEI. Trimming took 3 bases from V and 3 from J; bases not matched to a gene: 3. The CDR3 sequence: CASSEWTSDYEQYF. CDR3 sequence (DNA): TGTGCCAGCAGTGAGTGGACTAGCGACTACGAGCAGTACTTC.

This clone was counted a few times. Written as DNA, the CDR3 is TGTGCCAGCAGTTTATCCCCCTTTGACTATGGCTACACCTTC. Its protein is CASSLSPFDYGYTF. The chain employs TRBV27 and TRBJ1-2; D gene ambiguous. CDR1 and CDR2 from the germline V gene are MNHEY and SMNVEV (reference sequence). The CDR3 totals 14 residues. The germline V and J ends were trimmed by 0 bases and 3 bases, with 8 bases remaining between them.

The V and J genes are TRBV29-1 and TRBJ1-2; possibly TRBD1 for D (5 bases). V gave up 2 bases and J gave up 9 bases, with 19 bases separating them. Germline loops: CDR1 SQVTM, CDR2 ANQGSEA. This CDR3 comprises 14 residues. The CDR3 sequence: CSVEQVEWGDRYTF. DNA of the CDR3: TGCAGCGTTGAACAAGTTGAGTGGGGGGACCGCTACACCTTC. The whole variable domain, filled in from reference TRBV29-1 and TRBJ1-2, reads SAVISQKPSRDICQRGTSLTIQCQVDSQVTMMFWYRQQPGQSLTLIATANQGSEATYESGFVIDKFPISRPNLTFSTLTVSNMSPEDSSIYLCSVEQVEWGDRYTFGSGTRLTVV.

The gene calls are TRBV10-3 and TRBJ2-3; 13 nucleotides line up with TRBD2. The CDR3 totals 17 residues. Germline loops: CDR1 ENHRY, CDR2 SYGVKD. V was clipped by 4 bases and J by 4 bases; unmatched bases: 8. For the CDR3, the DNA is TGTGCCATCAGTGCCCTTGGGACTAGCGGGATTTCAGATACGCAGTATTTT. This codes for CAISALGTSGISDTQYF.

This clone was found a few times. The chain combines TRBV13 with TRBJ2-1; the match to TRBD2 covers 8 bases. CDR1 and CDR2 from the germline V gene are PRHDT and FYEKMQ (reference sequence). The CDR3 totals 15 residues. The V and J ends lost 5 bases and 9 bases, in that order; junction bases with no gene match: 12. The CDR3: CASSQRTSSVSEQFF. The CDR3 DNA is TGTGCCAGCAGCCAACGGACTAGCAGCGTTTCTGAGCAGTTCTTC.

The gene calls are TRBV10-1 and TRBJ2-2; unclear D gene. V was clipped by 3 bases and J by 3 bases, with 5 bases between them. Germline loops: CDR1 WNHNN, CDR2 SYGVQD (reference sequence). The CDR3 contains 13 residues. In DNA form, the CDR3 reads TGCGCCAGCAGTGATCGGTACACCGGGGAGCTGTTTTTT. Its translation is CASSDRYTGELFF.

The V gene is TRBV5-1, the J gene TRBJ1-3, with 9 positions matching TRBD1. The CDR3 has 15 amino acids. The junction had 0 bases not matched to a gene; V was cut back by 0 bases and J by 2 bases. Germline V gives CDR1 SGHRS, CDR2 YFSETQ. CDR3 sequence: CASSLDRGPGNTIYF. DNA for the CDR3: TGCGCCAGCAGCTTGGACAGGGGGCCTGGAAACACCATATATTTT.

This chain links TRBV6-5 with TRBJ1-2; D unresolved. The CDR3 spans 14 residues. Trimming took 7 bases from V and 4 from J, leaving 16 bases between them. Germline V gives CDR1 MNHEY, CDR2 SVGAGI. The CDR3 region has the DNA TGTGCCAGCACCCCGTCGGACTACCGCTATGGCTACACCTTC. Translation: CASTPSDYRYGYTF.

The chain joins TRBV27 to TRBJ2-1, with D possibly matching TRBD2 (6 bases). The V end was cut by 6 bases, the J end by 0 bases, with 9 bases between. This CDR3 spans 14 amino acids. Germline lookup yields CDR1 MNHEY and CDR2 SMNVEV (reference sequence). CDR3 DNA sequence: TGTGCCAGCAGCTTCGGGGGCTCCTACAATGAGCAGTTCTTC. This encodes CASSFGGSYNEQFF.

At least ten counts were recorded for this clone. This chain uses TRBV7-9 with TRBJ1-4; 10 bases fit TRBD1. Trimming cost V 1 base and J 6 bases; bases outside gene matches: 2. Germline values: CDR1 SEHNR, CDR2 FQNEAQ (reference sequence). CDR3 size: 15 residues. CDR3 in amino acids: CASSLGDRGDEKLFF. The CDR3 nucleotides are TGTGCCAGCAGCTTAGGGGACAGGGGTGATGAAAAACTGTTTTTT.

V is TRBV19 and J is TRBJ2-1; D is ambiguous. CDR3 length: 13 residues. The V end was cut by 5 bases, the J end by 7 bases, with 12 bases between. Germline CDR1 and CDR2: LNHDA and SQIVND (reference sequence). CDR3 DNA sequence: TGTGCCAGTAGTCCTCTACTGTGGAATGAGCAGTTCTTC. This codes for CASSPLLWNEQFF. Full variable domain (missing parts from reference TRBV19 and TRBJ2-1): DGGITQSPKYLFRKEGQNVTLSCEQNLNHDAMYWYRQDPGQGLRLIYYSQIVNDFQKGDIAEGYSVSREKKESFPLTVTSAQKNPTAFYLCASSPLLWNEQFFGPGTRLTVL.

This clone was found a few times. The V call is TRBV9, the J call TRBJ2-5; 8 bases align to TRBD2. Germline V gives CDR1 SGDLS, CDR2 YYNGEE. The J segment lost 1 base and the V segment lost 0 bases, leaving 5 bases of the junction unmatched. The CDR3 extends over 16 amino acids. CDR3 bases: TGTGCCAGCAGCGTAGGACTAGCGCAGATCCAAGAGACCCAGTACTTC. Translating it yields CASSVGLAQIQETQYF.

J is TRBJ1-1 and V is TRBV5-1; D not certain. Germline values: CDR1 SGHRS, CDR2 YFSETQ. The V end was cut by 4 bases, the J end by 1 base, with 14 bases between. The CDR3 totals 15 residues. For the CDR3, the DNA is TGCGCCAGCAGCGTGACCCCACAGCAGAACACTGAAGCTTTCTTT. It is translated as CASSVTPQQNTEAFF.

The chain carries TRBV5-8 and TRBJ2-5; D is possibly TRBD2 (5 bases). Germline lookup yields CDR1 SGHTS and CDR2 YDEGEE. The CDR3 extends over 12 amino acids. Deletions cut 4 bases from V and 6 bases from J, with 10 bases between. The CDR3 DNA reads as TGTGCCAGCAGCCCCCGGGGAAAGACCCAGTACTTC. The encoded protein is CASSPRGKTQYF. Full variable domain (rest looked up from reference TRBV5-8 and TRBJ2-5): EAGVTQSPTHLIKTRGQQATLRCSPISGHTSVYWYQQALGLGLQFLLWYDEGEERNRGNFPPRFSGRQFPNYSSELNVNALELEDSALYLCASSPRGKTQYFGPGTRLLVL.

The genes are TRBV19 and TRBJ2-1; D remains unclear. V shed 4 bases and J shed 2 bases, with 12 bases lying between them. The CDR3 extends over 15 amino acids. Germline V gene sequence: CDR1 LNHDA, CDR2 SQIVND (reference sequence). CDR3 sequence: CASSKLPTTYNEQFF. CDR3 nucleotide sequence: TGTGCCAGTAGTAAGCTCCCGACAACCTACAATGAGCAGTTCTTC.

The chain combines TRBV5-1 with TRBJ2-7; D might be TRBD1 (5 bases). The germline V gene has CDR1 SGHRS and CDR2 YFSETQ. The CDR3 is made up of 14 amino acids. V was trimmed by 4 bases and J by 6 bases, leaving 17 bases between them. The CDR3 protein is CASSPMAQAFEQYF. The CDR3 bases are TGCGCCAGCAGCCCCATGGCACAGGCTTTCGAGCAGTACTTC.

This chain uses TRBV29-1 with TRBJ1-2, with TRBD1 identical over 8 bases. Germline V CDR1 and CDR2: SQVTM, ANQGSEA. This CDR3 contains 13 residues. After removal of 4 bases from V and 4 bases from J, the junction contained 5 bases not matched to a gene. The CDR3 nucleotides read TGCAGCGTTGCGGAGGGACAGGCCTATGGCTACACCTTC. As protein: CSVAEGQAYGYTF.

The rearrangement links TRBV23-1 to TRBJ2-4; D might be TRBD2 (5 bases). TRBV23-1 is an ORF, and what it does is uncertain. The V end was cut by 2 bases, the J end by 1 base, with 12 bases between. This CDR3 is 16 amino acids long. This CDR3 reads CASSQSGSGAKNIQYF. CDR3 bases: TGCGCCAGCAGTCAAAGTGGGAGTGGGGCCAAAAACATTCAGTACTTC.

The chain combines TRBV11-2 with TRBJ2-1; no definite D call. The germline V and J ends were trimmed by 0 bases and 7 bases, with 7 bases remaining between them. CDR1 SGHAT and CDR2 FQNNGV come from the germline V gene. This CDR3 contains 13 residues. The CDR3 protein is CASSLELSNEQFF. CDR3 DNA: TGTGCCAGCAGCTTAGAACTATCTAATGAGCAGTTCTTC.

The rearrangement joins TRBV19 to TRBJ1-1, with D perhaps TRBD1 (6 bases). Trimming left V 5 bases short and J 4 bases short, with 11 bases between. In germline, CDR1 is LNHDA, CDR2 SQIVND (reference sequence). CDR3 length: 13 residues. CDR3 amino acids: CASSAQGVTEAFF. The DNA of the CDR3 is TGTGCCAGTAGTGCACAGGGTGTCACTGAAGCTTTCTTT.

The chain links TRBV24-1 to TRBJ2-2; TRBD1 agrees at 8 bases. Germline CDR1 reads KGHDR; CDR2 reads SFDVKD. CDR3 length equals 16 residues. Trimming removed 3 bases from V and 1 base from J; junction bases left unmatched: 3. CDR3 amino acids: CATSDPGTGNTGELFF. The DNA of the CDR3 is TGTGCCACCAGTGATCCCGGGACAGGGAACACCGGGGAGCTGTTTTTT.

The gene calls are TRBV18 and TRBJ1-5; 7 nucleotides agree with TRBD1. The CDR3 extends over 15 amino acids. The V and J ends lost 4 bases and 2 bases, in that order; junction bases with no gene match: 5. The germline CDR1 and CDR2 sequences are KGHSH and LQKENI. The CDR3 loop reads CASSQGASGNQPQHF. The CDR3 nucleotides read TGTGCCAGCTCACAGGGGGCATCGGGCAATCAGCCCCAGCATTTT.

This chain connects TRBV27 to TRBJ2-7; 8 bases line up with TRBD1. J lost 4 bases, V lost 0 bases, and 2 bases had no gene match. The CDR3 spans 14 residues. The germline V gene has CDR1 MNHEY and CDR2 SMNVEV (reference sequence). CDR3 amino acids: CASSLSRGRYEQYF. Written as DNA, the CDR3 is TGTGCCAGCAGTTTATCCAGGGGGCGGTACGAGCAGTACTTC.

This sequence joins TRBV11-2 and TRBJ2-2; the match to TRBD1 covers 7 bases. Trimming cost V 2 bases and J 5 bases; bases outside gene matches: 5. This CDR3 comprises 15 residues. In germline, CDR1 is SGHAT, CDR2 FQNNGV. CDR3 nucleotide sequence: TGTGCCAGCAGCTTAATAAGGGGGCCAACCGGGGAGCTGTTTTTT. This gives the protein CASSLIRGPTGELFF.

CDR3 in DNA: TGTGCCAGCAGCCAAGTTCCCCCAACCACCGGTCAGGGTGAGCAGTTCTTC. This translates into CASSQVPPTTGQGEQFF. This chain connects TRBV14 to TRBJ2-1; possibly TRBD1 for D (5 bases). The germline CDR1 and CDR2 sequences are SGHDN and FVKESK. The CDR3 is made up of 17 amino acids. V was shortened by 1 base and J by 9 bases, with 22 bases between the two germline ends.